Following are 20 T cell receptor beta chains from one sample sequenced in a study of CD8+CD57+ T cells in acquired aplastic anemia. TCR beta VDJ and CDR3 profiling used genomic DNA as template. TCRdb reprocessed the reads via MiXCR and lists one record per CDR3 protein. The table lists about 210,000 distinct CDR3 sequences, roughly 33% of them singletons. The sample was sorted CD4+, CD8+, or CD8+CD57+ T cells (not recorded which) from PBMCs. Receptors originate from a human donor in good health, serving as a control.

This clonotype was counted many times. The chain is built from TRBV27 and TRBJ2-3; 10 bases are a match to TRBD2. With 6 bases clipped from V and 8 bases from J, the junction kept 11 bases outside the gene matches. The CDR3 is made up of 15 amino acids. Germline V gives CDR1 MNHEY, CDR2 SMNVEV (reference sequence). Here the CDR3 DNA reads TGTGCCAGCAGCGGACTAGCGGCACCGAGGGGTACGCAGTATTTT. This codes for CASSGLAAPRGTQYF.

This clonotype was seen ten or more times. The chain links TRBV29-1 to TRBJ1-1; D gene ambiguous. V was shortened by 0 bases and J by 5 bases, with 10 bases between the two germline ends. Germline V gene sequence: CDR1 SQVTM, CDR2 ANQGSEA. The CDR3 loop spans 13 amino acids. The CDR3 DNA is TGCAGCGTTGAAGAACCAAAAGGGACTGAAGCTTTCTTT. Translating gives CSVEEPKGTEAFF.

This clonotype was counted between two and nine times. The chain joins TRBV27 to TRBJ2-1; D not certain. CDR3 length equals 14 residues. Germline lookup yields CDR1 MNHEY and CDR2 SMNVEV (reference sequence). Trimming cost V 7 bases and J 1 base, with 11 bases left between them. CDR3 nucleotides: TGTGCCAGCACCAAGGACGGATCCTACAATGAGCAGTTCTTC. Its protein is CASTKDGSYNEQFF.

CDR3 region: CASSLRTRTYNEQFF. The CDR3 DNA sequence: TGTGCCAGCAGTTTGCGGACTAGGACCTACAATGAGCAGTTCTTC. The rearrangement uses TRBV27 and TRBJ2-1, with 7 bases that match TRBD2. CDR1 and CDR2 from the germline V gene are MNHEY and SMNVEV (reference sequence). The CDR3 has 15 residues. With 3 bases clipped from V and 2 bases from J, the junction kept 4 bases outside the gene matches.

The chain uses TRBV9 and TRBJ2-3, with unresolved D. V gave up 1 base and J gave up 1 base, with 4 bases separating them. The CDR3 runs to 13 residues. CDR1 SGDLS and CDR2 YYNGEE come from the germline V gene. DNA for the CDR3: TGTGCCAGCAGCGTACCGGGCACAGATACGCAGTATTTT. Translated, it gives CASSVPGTDTQYF.

This clonotype was seen repeatedly, ten times or more. The V and J genes are TRBV12-3 or TRBV12-4 and TRBJ2-5; no firm D call. CDR3 length: 12 residues. V lost 4 bases to trimming and J lost 4 bases, with 7 bases between them. The CDR3 region is CASSWTGETQYF. The CDR3 DNA sequence: TGTGCCAGCAGTTGGACGGGAGAGACCCAGTACTTC.

This clonotype was picked up many times. This sequence joins TRBV19 and TRBJ2-7, with TRBD2 matching 7 bases. Germline loops: CDR1 LNHDA, CDR2 SQIVND (reference sequence). Unmatched junction bases numbered 17, after V lost 6 bases and J lost 3 bases. The CDR3 has 17 residues. In nucleotides, the CDR3 is TGTGCCAGTAGCAACCTACTTGGCGGGAGAGGGTTCTACGAGCAGTACTTC. Its protein product is CASSNLLGGRGFYEQYF.

The sample holds many counts of this clonotype. This chain's CDR3 is CASRQSPQGNEQFF. The CDR3 DNA is TGTGCCAGCAGACAGAGTCCACAGGGGAATGAGCAGTTCTTC. V is TRBV9 and J is TRBJ2-1; TRBD1 aligns across 7 bases. J lost 7 bases, V lost 5 bases, and 9 bases had no gene match. This CDR3 contains 14 residues. The germline CDR1 and CDR2 sequences are SGDLS and YYNGEE. Complete variable domain (other parts from reference TRBV9 and TRBJ2-1): DSGVTQTPKHLITATGQRVTLRCSPRSGDLSVYWYQQSLDQGLQFLIQYYNGEERAKGNILERFSAQQFPDLHSELNLSSLELGDSALYFCASRQSPQGNEQFFGPGTRLTVL.

This sequence joins TRBV19 and TRBJ1-4; D is undetermined. This CDR3 has 15 amino acids. Trimming stripped 2 bases from V and 11 bases from J, with 18 bases between. Per germline, CDR1 LNHDA and CDR2 SQIVND (reference sequence). Here the CDR3 DNA reads TGTGCCAGTAGTATATTGGCCGGGCATCGAGGTAAACTGTTTTTT. Protein sequence: CASSILAGHRGKLFF.

This clonotype was seen many times. The CDR3, as DNA: TGCAGTGCTAGAGGGTCGACTGATTCACCCCTCCACTTT. It codes for CSARGSTDSPLHF. The chain carries TRBV20-1 and TRBJ1-6; D remains unclear. The CDR3 sequence is 13 residues long. V was pared by 1 base and J by 8 bases, with 9 bases between. CDR1 and CDR2 from the germline V gene are DFQATT and SNEGSKA (reference sequence).

CDR3 DNA sequence: TGTGCCTGGAGTAGCTGGAGGACTAGCGGCGAAGAGCAGTACTTC. This gives the protein CAWSSWRTSGEEQYF. The chain couples TRBV30 to TRBJ2-7, with TRBD2 matching 10 bases. The CDR3 is 15 amino acids. Looked up from germline, CDR1 is GTSNPN and CDR2 is SVGIG (reference sequence). The junction had 11 bases not matched to a gene; V was cut back by 2 bases and J by 7 bases.

This clonotype was observed at least ten times. The J gene is TRBJ1-3, the V gene TRBV29-1; no definite D call. CDR3 size: 13 residues. V dropped 6 bases and J dropped 0 bases, with 9 bases sitting between them. Germline V lookup: CDR1 SQVTM, CDR2 ANQGSEA. In nucleotides, the CDR3 is TGCAGCGTCCAAACCACCTCTGGAAACACCATATATTTT. Amino acids: CSVQTTSGNTIYF.

This clonotype was seen more than once but under ten times. The chain carries TRBV14 and TRBJ1-4; no reliable D call. The CDR3 is 16 residues long. Per germline, CDR1 SGHDN and CDR2 FVKESK. The V end lost 0 bases, the J end lost 7 bases, and 15 bases lay between the germline ends. The CDR3 DNA reads TGTGCCAGCAGCCAAGATCTTTCAGCCTGGGGTGAAAAACTGTTTTTT. Its translation: CASSQDLSAWGEKLFF.

This clonotype was seen more than once but under ten times. The V gene is TRBV6-4, the J gene TRBJ2-2, with a tentative D call TRBD2 (5 bases). V was clipped by 6 bases and J by 4 bases, with 12 bases between them. CDR1 and CDR2 (germline): MRHNA, SNTAGT. CDR3 size: 14 residues. The CDR3 is CASSLDLGTGELFF. CDR3 nucleotide sequence: TGTGCCAGCAGCCTGGACTTGGGCACCGGGGAGCTGTTTTTT.

This clonotype has a count of ten or more. V and J are TRBV11-2 and TRBJ2-7; perhaps D is TRBD1 or TRBD2 (6 bases each). V was trimmed by 1 base and J by 6 bases, leaving 16 bases between them. This CDR3 region has 15 residues. Per the germline V gene, CDR1 is SGHAT and CDR2 is FQNNGV. CDR3 nucleotides: TGTGCCAGCAGCTTAGGGCAGGGGACTTTCGGCGAGCAGTACTTC. It specifies CASSLGQGTFGEQYF. The whole variable domain, filled in from reference TRBV11-2 and TRBJ2-7, reads EAGVAQSPRYKIIEKRQSVAFWCNPISGHATLYWYQQILGQGPKLLIQFQNNGVVDDSQLPKDRFSAERLKGVDSTLKIQPAKLEDSAVYLCASSLGQGTFGEQYFGPGTRLTVT.

This clonotype was counted ten times or more. The chain carries TRBV7-2 and TRBJ2-5; the match to TRBD1 covers 9 bases. V trimming: 5 bases; J trimming: 3 bases; junction bases outside the gene matches: 4. The CDR3 is 14 amino acids. Germline loops: CDR1 SGHTA, CDR2 FQGNSA. The CDR3 nucleotides read TGTGCCAGCAGCCCATGGACAGGGGAAGAGACCCAGTACTTC. It is translated as CASSPWTGEETQYF.

This clonotype occurred many times. The chain employs TRBV6-1 and TRBJ2-7, with 9 bases matching TRBD2. Germline CDR1 reads MNHNS; CDR2 reads SASEGT. J was trimmed by 2 bases and V by 8 bases; bases with no gene match: 10. The CDR3 is 15 amino acids. As DNA, the CDR3 is TGTGCCAGCCCCCCTCAAGCGGGAGGAACCTACGAGCAGTACTTC. Protein: CASPPQAGGTYEQYF.

The count of this clonotype is one. The genes are TRBV6-2 or TRBV6-3 and TRBJ1-4; perhaps TRBD1 as D (6 bases). The CDR3 spans 14 residues. Per the germline V gene, CDR1 is MNHEY and CDR2 is SVGEGT. Trimming took 5 bases from V and 4 from J, leaving 11 bases between them. The CDR3 coding sequence is TGTGCCAGCAGTCGGGACATAAGTAATGAAAAACTGTTTTTT. It translates to CASSRDISNEKLFF.

Note on this clonotype: This sequence may be a read error, since a much larger clone differs from it by one base. This rearrangement joins TRBV6-1 to TRBJ1-6; D remains ambiguous. The CDR3 is 14 amino acids. Trimming shortened V by 10 bases and J by 4 bases, and 14 bases separated the two germline ends. Germline V gives CDR1 MNHNS, CDR2 SASEGT. In DNA, the CDR3 is TGTGCCATTCTCCCAGAGGTTTATAATTCACCCCTCCACTTT. It yields the protein CAILPEVYNSPLHF.

Ten or more counts support this clonotype. The V call is TRBV2, the J call TRBJ1-4; D may be TRBD1 (5 bases). Germline CDR1 and CDR2: SNHLY and FYNNEI. The V gene lost 0 bases and the J gene lost 8 bases, with 22 bases spanning the gap. The length of the CDR3 is 18 residues. The CDR3 loop reads CASSEALSFGPRDEKLFF. The CDR3 DNA reads as TGTGCCAGCAGTGAAGCGCTTTCTTTCGGACCACGGGACGAAAAACTGTTTTTT.